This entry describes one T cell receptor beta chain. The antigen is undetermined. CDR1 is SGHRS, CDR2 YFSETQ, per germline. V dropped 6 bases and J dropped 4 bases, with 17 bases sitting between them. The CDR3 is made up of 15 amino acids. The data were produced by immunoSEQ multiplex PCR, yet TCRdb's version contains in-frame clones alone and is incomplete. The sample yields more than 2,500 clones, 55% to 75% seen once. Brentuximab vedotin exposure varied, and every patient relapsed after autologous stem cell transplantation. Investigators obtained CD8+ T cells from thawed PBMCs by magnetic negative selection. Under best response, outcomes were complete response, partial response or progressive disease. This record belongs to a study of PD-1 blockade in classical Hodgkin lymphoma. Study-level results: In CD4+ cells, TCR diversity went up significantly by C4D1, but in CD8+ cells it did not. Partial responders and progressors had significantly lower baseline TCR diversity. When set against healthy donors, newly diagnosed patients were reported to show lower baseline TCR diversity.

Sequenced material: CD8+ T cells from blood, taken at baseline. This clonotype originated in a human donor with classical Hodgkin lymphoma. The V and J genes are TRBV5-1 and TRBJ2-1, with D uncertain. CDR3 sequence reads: CASMLFPEKYNEQFF. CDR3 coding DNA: TGCGCCAGCATGCTTTTCCCAGAGAAGTACAATGAGCAGTTCTTC.